This T cell receptor beta chain came from a study of cytomegalovirus exposure and HLA in healthy donors. Study results and limitations: Despite most TCR sequences being rare, some public TCRs occurred in many donors.

V lost 4 bases and J lost 3; bases outside the gene matches: 12. Germline V gene lookup returns CDR1 MNHEY and CDR2 SMNVEV (reference sequence). This CDR3 region has 16 residues. With regard to this clone: What it binds is not known.

Vbeta (60) and Jbeta (13) primers were used in the PCR. Produced via immunoSEQ multiplex PCR; TCRdb's table is partial and in-frame only. The ten most abundant clones cover less than 3.5% of a sample with approximately 110,000 clones. The source is a man younger than 45 in good health and CMV-seronegative. This chain uses TRBV27 with TRBJ2-7; 7 bases agree with TRBD2. The sample was PBMCs. The CDR3 is CASSSTPGGSYYEQYF. Written as DNA, the CDR3 is TGTGCCAGCAGTTCCACGCCGGGAGGATCTTACTACGAGCAGTACTTC.